A single sample gave rise to the 32 T cell receptor beta chains below, sequenced in a study of blood T cells in healthy people across ages. A second about 7 to 12 cycle PCR used barcoded and J-beta primers. TCRdb recomputed calls from the 5' RACE reads with MiXCR, one row per CDR3 protein. The sample comprises 550,000 to 750,000 distinct CDR3 sequences, 20% to 25% of which are singletons, and approximately 3.6% rests with the top ten. Sequences were obtained from blood. The receptors come from a man between 65 and 85 years old in good health.

In its sample, this clonotype was seen a few times. The chain recombines TRBV7-2 with TRBJ2-1; the D is unclear. CDR1 SGHTA and CDR2 FQGNSA come from the germline V gene. There are 15 residues in the CDR3. Trimming cost V 0 bases and J 5 bases, with 11 bases left between them. CDR3 amino acids: CASSLAARTHNEQFF. DNA for the CDR3: TGTGCCAGCAGCTTAGCGGCCAGAACCCACAATGAGCAGTTCTTC.

V usage is TRBV5-1 and J usage is TRBJ2-2, with 8 bases aligning to TRBD1. The CDR3 consists of 15 residues. Germline V gene sequence: CDR1 SGHRS, CDR2 YFSETQ. The V and J ends lost 4 bases and 1 base, in that order; junction bases with no gene match: 3. CDR3 nucleotides: TGCGCCAGCAGCACACAGGGGGTGAACACCGGGGAGCTGTTTTTT. Residues: CASSTQGVNTGELFF.

This clonotype turned up a few times. The gene calls are TRBV20-1 and TRBJ2-3; unclear D gene. V lost 0 bases, J lost 2 bases, and 12 bases lay in between. The CDR3 is 15 amino acids. Looked up from germline, CDR1 is DFQATT and CDR2 is SNEGSKA (reference sequence). The CDR3 sequence: CSAREHSSNTDTQYF. CDR3 DNA sequence: TGCAGTGCTAGAGAGCATAGCAGTAACACAGATACGCAGTATTTT.

The chain uses TRBV21-1 and TRBJ2-7; the table's D call TRBD2 went unverified against the DNA. TRBV21-1 is a known pseudogene. The CDR3 contains 14 residues. CDR3 residues: CASSNTGGFHEQYF. The CDR3 DNA follows: TGTGCCAGCAGCAATACGGGAGGGTTCCACGAGCAGTACTTC.

A few counts support this clonotype. The chain links TRBV5-6 to TRBJ2-1; 13 positions match TRBD2. From germline, CDR1 is SGHDT and CDR2 YYEEEE. The CDR3 has 16 residues. V was pared by 4 bases and J by 10 bases, with 11 bases of the junction left unmatched. CDR3 bases: TGTGCCAGCAGCCTATTCGGGACTAGCGGGATATTGGAGCAGTTCTTC. Encoded protein: CASSLFGTSGILEQFF. The whole variable domain, filled in from reference TRBV5-6 and TRBJ2-1, reads DAGVTQSPTHLIKTRGQQVTLRCSPKSGHDTVSWYQQALGQGPQFIFQYYEEEERQRGNFPDRFSGHQFPNYSSELNVNALLLGDSALYLCASSLFGTSGILEQFFGPGTRLTVL.

The V gene is TRBV5-1, the J gene TRBJ1-5, with D maybe TRBD1 (5 bases). V lost 3 bases and J 5 bases, leaving 18 bases between the germline ends. The CDR3 is 16 residues long. The germline gives CDR1 SGHRS, CDR2 YFSETQ. CDR3 loop: CASSSRDSLEDQPQHF. The CDR3, as DNA: TGCGCCAGCAGCTCCCGGGACTCGCTAGAGGATCAGCCCCAGCATTTT.

This sequence joins TRBV25-1 and TRBJ1-4, with D perhaps TRBD1 (5 bases). V was trimmed by 3 bases and J by 6 bases, leaving 17 bases between them. The CDR3 loop spans 16 amino acids. Germline assignment: CDR1 MGHDK and CDR2 SYGVNS. Here the CDR3 reads CASSEPHGGAHEKLFF. CDR3 coding DNA: TGTGCCAGCAGTGAGCCCCACGGGGGAGCTCATGAAAAACTGTTTTTT.

This clonotype was detected a few times. V gene TRBV27 combines with J gene TRBJ2-3, with D unresolved. The V end was cut by 5 bases, the J end by 3 bases, with 12 bases between. Germline V gene data show CDR1 as MNHEY and CDR2 as SMNVEV (reference sequence). The CDR3 sequence is 14 residues long. The CDR3 reads CASSQGIQTDTQYF. CDR3 bases: TGTGCCAGCAGTCAAGGTATCCAGACAGATACGCAGTATTTT.

The chain links TRBV19 to TRBJ2-5, with D perhaps TRBD2 (7 bases). Trimming took off 5 bases at V and 4 bases at J, with 11 bases between the two ends. Germline CDR1 LNHDA, CDR2 SQIVND (reference sequence). The CDR3 consists of 13 residues. CDR3 nucleotides: TGTGCCAGTAGTGCGGGGGCGCGAGAGACCCAGTACTTC. Its protein is CASSAGARETQYF.

V usage is TRBV3-1 and J usage is TRBJ2-3; D is uncertain. Germline V gene lookup returns CDR1 LGHDT and CDR2 YNNKEL (reference sequence). CDR3 length: 13 amino acids. Trimming cost V 0 bases and J 6 bases, with 7 bases left between them. The CDR3 bases are TGTGCCAGCAGCCAAGAGGGGTACGATACGCAGTATTTT. It codes for CASSQEGYDTQYF.

This clonotype was counted a few times. The genes are TRBV6-2 or TRBV6-3 and TRBJ1-1, with a possible D match to TRBD1 (5 bases). CDR1 and CDR2 from the germline V gene are MNHEY and SVGEGT. The length of the CDR3 is 13 residues. The V and J ends lost 7 bases and 0 bases respectively, with 9 bases between them. The chain's CDR3 is CASTGTVNTEAFF. CDR3 DNA: TGTGCCAGCACCGGGACGGTGAACACTGAAGCTTTCTTT.

This clonotype turned up a few times. CDR3 loop: CATSRDQVPDTQYF. For the CDR3, the DNA is TGTGCCACCAGCAGAGATCAGGTCCCAGATACGCAGTATTTT. J is TRBJ2-3 and V is TRBV15; D not certain. V dropped 0 bases and J dropped 4 bases, with 8 bases sitting between them. This CDR3 region has 14 residues. Germline V gene sequence: CDR1 LNHNV, CDR2 YYDKDF (reference sequence).

This clonotype was observed many times. The chain uses TRBV12-5 and TRBJ2-5; a weak D match, TRBD2 (6 bases). CDR3 length: 13 amino acids. Germline V gene sequence: CDR1 LGHNT, CDR2 FRNRAP. Trimming took off 6 bases at V and 2 bases at J, with 10 bases between the two ends. CDR3: CASGHGGQETQYF. As DNA, the CDR3 is TGTGCTAGTGGACACGGGGGACAAGAGACCCAGTACTTC.

This clonotype has more than one count but fewer than ten. The chain combines TRBV12-3 or TRBV12-4 with TRBJ2-3; 10 bases match TRBD2. The CDR3 length is 17 residues. V was pared by 0 bases and J by 4 bases, with 7 bases of the junction left unmatched. The CDR3 DNA sequence: TGTGCCAGCAGTTTAGCCCAGCTAGCGGGAGTCCCAGATACGCAGTATTTT. The encoded protein is CASSLAQLAGVPDTQYF.

This clonotype was found a few times. The chain carries TRBV20-1 and TRBJ1-3, with 8 bases identical to TRBD1. There are 14 residues in the CDR3. The germline V gene encodes CDR1 DFQATT and CDR2 SNEGSKA (reference sequence). With V trimmed by 5 bases and J by 7 bases, 10 bases remained unmatched. The CDR3 region is CSALGQARENTIYF. CDR3 coding DNA: TGCAGTGCTTTGGGACAGGCCCGGGAGAACACCATATATTTT.

Only a few counts were recorded for this clonotype. V usage is TRBV5-1 and J usage is TRBJ2-4; the match to TRBD1 covers 9 bases. CDR1 is SGHRS and CDR2 is YFSETQ in the germline V gene. The CDR3 consists of 14 residues. Losses at the gene ends were 4 bases for V and 8 bases for J; bases not matched to a gene: 7. The CDR3 sequence: CASSKGQGTDIQYF. CDR3 coding DNA: TGCGCCAGCAGCAAGGGACAGGGTACGGACATTCAGTACTTC.

This clonotype was counted only a few times. The gene calls are TRBV6-1 and TRBJ2-2; D remains unclear. The V end was cut by 5 bases, the J end by 8 bases, with 12 bases between. The CDR3 consists of 13 residues. Germline CDR1 is MNHNS and CDR2 is SASEGT. The CDR3 DNA is TGTGCCAGCAGTAACCTTGGGATGGGGGAGCTGTTTTTT. Its translation: CASSNLGMGELFF.

This chain uses TRBV25-1 with TRBJ1-3; D uncertain. CDR3 length: 13 amino acids. Per the germline V gene, CDR1 is MGHDK and CDR2 is SYGVNS. Trimming stripped 1 base from V and 3 bases from J, with 4 bases between. The CDR3 DNA sequence: TGTGCCAGCAGTGAATGGGATGGAAACACCATATATTTT. Encoded protein: CASSEWDGNTIYF.

J is TRBJ2-6 and V is TRBV19; D is undetermined. The V gene's germline CDR1 is LNHDA and CDR2 SQIVND (reference sequence). The CDR3 covers 16 residues. V was cut by 4 bases and J by 0 bases, with 10 bases left in between. As DNA, the CDR3 is TGTGCCAGTAGTAGAACGGGCGTCTCTGGGGCCAACGTCCTGACTTTC. This codes for CASSRTGVSGANVLTF. Variable domain in full (rest from reference TRBV19 and TRBJ2-6): DGGITQSPKYLFRKEGQNVTLSCEQNLNHDAMYWYRQDPGQGLRLIYYSQIVNDFQKGDIAEGYSVSREKKESFPLTVTSAQKNPTAFYLCASSRTGVSGANVLTFGAGSRLTVL.

This chain connects TRBV7-2 to TRBJ2-5; no reliable D call. Matching the DNA end better, TRBJ2-7 makes the J call doubtful. Looked up from germline, CDR1 is SGHTA and CDR2 is FQGNSA. The CDR3 covers 14 residues. CDR3: CASSSMGIGSEQYF. The CDR3, as DNA: TGTGCCAGCAGCTCGATGGGGATTGGCTCCGAGCAGTACTTC.

There are a few counts of this clonotype. The chain joins TRBV10-3 to TRBJ2-7; 7 bases line up with TRBD1. The junction had 7 bases not matched to a gene; V was cut back by 0 bases and J by 2 bases. This CDR3 is built from 16 residues. Germline V CDR1 and CDR2: ENHRY, SYGVKD. The CDR3 region has the DNA TGTGCCATCAGTGAGTCGACGGGACAGCTGCCCTACGAGCAGTACTTC. Translating gives CAISESTGQLPYEQYF.

This rearrangement joins TRBV11-2 to TRBJ2-7; D is unclear. The CDR3 loop spans 14 amino acids. The germline V gene encodes CDR1 SGHAT and CDR2 FQNNGV. The V end lost 1 base, the J end lost 2 bases, and 9 bases lay between the germline ends. DNA for the CDR3: TGTGCCAGCAGCTTAGGGAACGGAGCCTACGAGCAGTACTTC. Translated: CASSLGNGAYEQYF.

The chain is built from TRBV15 and TRBJ2-1, with TRBD2 identical over 9 bases. Germline assignment: CDR1 LNHNV and CDR2 YYDKDF (reference sequence). This CDR3 comprises 15 residues. After removal of 0 bases from V and 8 bases from J, the junction contained 5 bases not matched to a gene. The DNA for the CDR3 is TGTGCCACCAGCAGAGACATAGCGGGAGTGGATGAGCAGTTCTTC. It specifies CATSRDIAGVDEQFF.

V and J are TRBV7-6 and TRBJ2-1; 8 positions agree with TRBD2. This CDR3 is built from 15 residues. Germline-derived CDR1 and CDR2 are SGHVS and FNYEAQ. Germline trimming cut 1 base from V and 8 bases from J; bases unmatched to any gene: 7. As DNA, the CDR3 is TGTGCCAGCAGCTTAGTCCGGGAGGGCAGGTATGAGCAGTTCTTC. Protein product: CASSLVREGRYEQFF.

V and J are TRBV29-1 and TRBJ1-1, with 9 bases fitting TRBD1. From germline, CDR1 is SQVTM and CDR2 ANQGSEA. The length of the CDR3 is 12 residues. Trimming removed 7 bases from V and 11 bases from J; junction bases left unmatched: 11. This chain's CDR3 is CSDDTGGVDAFF. CDR3 nucleotides: TGCAGCGACGATACAGGGGGCGTCGACGCTTTCTTT.

CDR3 loop: CASSAARDRDYTF. The CDR3 DNA is TGTGCCAGTAGCGCCGCACGGGACAGGGACTACACCTTC. This chain links TRBV19 with TRBJ1-2; the match to TRBD1 covers 9 bases. The CDR3 runs 13 residues. The V and J ends lost 6 bases and 10 bases, in that order; junction bases with no gene match: 9. CDR1 and CDR2 from the germline V gene are LNHDA and SQIVND (reference sequence).

The chain carries TRBV7-2 and TRBJ2-3, with 7 positions matching TRBD2. In germline, CDR1 is SGHTA, CDR2 FQGNSA. V gave up 5 bases and J gave up 2 bases; unmatched junction bases: 10. This CDR3 comprises 16 residues. The CDR3 spells CASSLSPGLNTDTQYF. The CDR3 DNA is TGTGCCAGCAGCCTCTCCCCGGGACTAAACACAGATACGCAGTATTTT.

This clonotype was observed a handful of times. The rearrangement links TRBV12-3 or TRBV12-4 to TRBJ2-7; 7 bases are a match to TRBD2. Trimming removed 1 base from V and 0 bases from J; junction bases left unmatched: 3. This CDR3 has 15 amino acids. CDR3 sequence: CASSLVLADSYEQYF. Written as DNA, the CDR3 is TGTGCCAGCAGTTTAGTGCTAGCGGACTCCTACGAGCAGTACTTC.

This clonotype was seen a handful of times. This chain uses TRBV6-1 with TRBJ2-7, with D perhaps TRBD1 (5 bases). Germline V gene sequence: CDR1 MNHNS, CDR2 SASEGT. The CDR3 is made up of 15 amino acids. Trimming pared 5 bases from V and 0 bases from J, leaving 14 bases between. The DNA for the CDR3 is TGTGCCAGCAGTACAGGTCGTAGGGGCTCCTACGAGCAGTACTTC. Translation gives CASSTGRRGSYEQYF.

The chain recombines TRBV7-2 with TRBJ2-7; 14 bases match TRBD2. CDR3 size: 17 residues. Germline V gives CDR1 SGHTA, CDR2 FQGNSA. After removal of 3 bases from V and 3 bases from J, the junction contained 7 bases not matched to a gene. In nucleotides, the CDR3 is TGTGCCAGCAGCTTGCGGGGGACTAGCGGGAGTTACTACGAGCAGTACTTC. Translating it yields CASSLRGTSGSYYEQYF.

The chain carries TRBV3-1 and TRBJ1-1; a possible D gene is TRBD1 (6 bases). The CDR3 runs 14 residues. The V end lost 2 bases, the J end lost 2 bases, and 9 bases lay between the germline ends. The V gene's germline CDR1 is LGHDT and CDR2 YNNKEL (reference sequence). CDR3 nucleotide sequence: TGTGCCAGCAGCCAACTACAGGGAAACACTGAAGCTTTCTTT. Translation gives CASSQLQGNTEAFF.

The chain links TRBV20-1 to TRBJ1-6; D uncertain. The CDR3 covers 14 residues. V gave up 4 bases and J gave up 0 bases, with 7 bases separating them. CDR1 is DFQATT and CDR2 is SNEGSKA in the germline V gene (reference sequence). The CDR3 loop is CSAKSSSYNSPLHF. CDR3 coding DNA: TGCAGTGCTAAGTCGAGCTCCTATAATTCACCCCTCCACTTT.